The entry that follows covers one T cell receptor (beta chain) sequence. The germline V and J ends were trimmed by 8 bases and 5 bases, with 12 bases remaining between them. This CDR3 region has 13 residues. Germline loops: CDR1 WNHNN, CDR2 SYGVQD (reference sequence). Authors' analysis steps: Reference gene primers were amplified, and this amplification served to estimate nucleated cell counts. TCRdb's table, derived via immunoSEQ multiplex PCR, lists solely in-frame clones and lacks some. V and J calls and clone size are given by that table; D and trimming were obtained from the DNA. The data hold fewer than 130,000 clones, with 65% to 75% observed a single time. The data derive from a study of blood T cell repertoires in COVID-19. Across the whole study: The samples span acute and convalescent COVID-19 from the United States, Italy and Spain. The analysed material was cDNA or gDNA that came from T cells, B-cell-depleted T cells, or PBMCs.

The material sequenced was peripheral blood. The chain combines TRBV10-1 with TRBJ1-4; D uncertain. This TCR derives from a man older than 75 with acute or convalescent COVID-19. The CDR3 region has the DNA TGCGCCAGCGGGCTGCTGATCAATGAAAAACTGTTTTTT. Protein product: CASGLLINEKLFF.